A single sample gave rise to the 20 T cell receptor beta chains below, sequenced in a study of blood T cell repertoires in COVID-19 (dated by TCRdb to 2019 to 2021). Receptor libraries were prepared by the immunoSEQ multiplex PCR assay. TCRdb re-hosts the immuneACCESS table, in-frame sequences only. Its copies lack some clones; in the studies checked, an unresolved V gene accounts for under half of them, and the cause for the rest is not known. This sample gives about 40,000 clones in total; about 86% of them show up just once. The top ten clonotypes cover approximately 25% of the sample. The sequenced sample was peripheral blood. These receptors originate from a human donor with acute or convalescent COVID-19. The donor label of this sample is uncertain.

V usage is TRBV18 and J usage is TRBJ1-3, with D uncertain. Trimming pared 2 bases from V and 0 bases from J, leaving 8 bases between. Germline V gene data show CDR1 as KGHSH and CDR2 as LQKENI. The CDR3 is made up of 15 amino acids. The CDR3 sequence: CASSPELRSGNTIYF. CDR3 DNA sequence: TGTGCCAGCTCACCAGAGCTCCGCTCTGGAAACACCATATATTTT.

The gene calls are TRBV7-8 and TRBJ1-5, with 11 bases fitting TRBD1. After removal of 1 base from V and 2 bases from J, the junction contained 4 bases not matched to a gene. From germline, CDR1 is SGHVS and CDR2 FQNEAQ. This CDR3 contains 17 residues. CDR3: CASSLGTGGDGNQPQHF. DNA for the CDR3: TGTGCCAGCAGCTTAGGGACAGGGGGCGACGGCAATCAGCCCCAGCATTTT.

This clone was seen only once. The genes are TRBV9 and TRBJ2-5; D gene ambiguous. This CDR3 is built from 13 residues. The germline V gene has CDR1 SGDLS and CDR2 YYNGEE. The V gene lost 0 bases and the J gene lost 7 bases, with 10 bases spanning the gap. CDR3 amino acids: CASSVDQTGTQYF. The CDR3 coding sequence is TGTGCCAGCAGCGTAGACCAGACGGGGACCCAGTACTTC.

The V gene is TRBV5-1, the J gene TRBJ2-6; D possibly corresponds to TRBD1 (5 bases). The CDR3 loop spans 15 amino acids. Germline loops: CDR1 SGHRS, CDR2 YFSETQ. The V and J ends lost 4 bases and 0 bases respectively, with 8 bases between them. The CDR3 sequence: CASSGAPSGANVLTF. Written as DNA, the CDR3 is TGCGCCAGCAGCGGGGCCCCCTCTGGGGCCAACGTCCTGACTTTC.

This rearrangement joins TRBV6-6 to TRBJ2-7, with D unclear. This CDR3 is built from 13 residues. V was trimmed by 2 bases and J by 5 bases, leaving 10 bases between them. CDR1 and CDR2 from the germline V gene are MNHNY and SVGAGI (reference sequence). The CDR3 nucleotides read TGTGCCAGCAGTTACGATGAGGTAGACGAGCAGTACTTC. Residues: CASSYDEVDEQYF.

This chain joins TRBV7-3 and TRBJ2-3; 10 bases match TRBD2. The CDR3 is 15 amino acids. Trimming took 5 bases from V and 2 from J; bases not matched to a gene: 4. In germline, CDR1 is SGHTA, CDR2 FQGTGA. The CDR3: CASSIAGGLTDTQYF. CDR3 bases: TGTGCCAGCAGCATAGCGGGGGGCCTCACAGATACGCAGTATTTT. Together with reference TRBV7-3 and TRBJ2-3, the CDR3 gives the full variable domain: GAGVSQTPSNKVTEKGKYVELRCDPISGHTALYWYRQSLGQGPEFLIYFQGTGAADDSGLPNDRFFAVRPEGSVSTLKIQRTERGDSAVYLCASSIAGGLTDTQYFGPGTRLTVL.

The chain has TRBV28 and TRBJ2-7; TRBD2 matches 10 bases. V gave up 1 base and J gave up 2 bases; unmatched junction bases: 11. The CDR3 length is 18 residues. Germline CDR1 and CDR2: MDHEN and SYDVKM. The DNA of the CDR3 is TGTGCCAGCAGTTTATTGGGCCTGACTAGCGGGTCCACCTACGAGCAGTACTTC. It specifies CASSLLGLTSGSTYEQYF.

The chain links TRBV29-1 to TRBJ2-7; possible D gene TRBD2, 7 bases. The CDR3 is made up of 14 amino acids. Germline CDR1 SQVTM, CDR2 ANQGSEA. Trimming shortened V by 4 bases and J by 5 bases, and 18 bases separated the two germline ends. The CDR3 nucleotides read TGCAGCGTTGGGGCCCTGAGGGGGGGCAACGAGCAGTACTTC. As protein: CSVGALRGGNEQYF.

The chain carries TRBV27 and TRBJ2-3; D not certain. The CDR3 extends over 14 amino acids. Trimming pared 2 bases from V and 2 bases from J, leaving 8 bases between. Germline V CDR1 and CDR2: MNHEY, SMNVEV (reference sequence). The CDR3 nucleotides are TGTGCCAGCAGTTTAAGCCACCCCACAGATACGCAGTATTTT. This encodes CASSLSHPTDTQYF.

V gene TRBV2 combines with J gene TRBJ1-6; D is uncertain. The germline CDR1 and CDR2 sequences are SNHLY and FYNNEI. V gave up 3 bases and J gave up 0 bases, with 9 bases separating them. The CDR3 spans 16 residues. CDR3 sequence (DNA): TGTGCCAGCAGTGAGGAGTCGAGCTCCTATAATTCACCCCTCCACTTT. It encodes CASSEESSSYNSPLHF. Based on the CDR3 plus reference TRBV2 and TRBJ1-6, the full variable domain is EPEVTQTPSHQVTQMGQEVILRCVPISNHLYFYWYRQILGQKVEFLVSFYNNEISEKSEIFDDQFSVERPDGSNFTLKIRSTKLEDSAMYFCASSEESSSYNSPLHFGNGTRLTVT.

The CDR3 protein is CASSYTSGSYEQYF. DNA of the CDR3: TGTGCCAGCAGTTACACTAGCGGGAGCTACGAGCAGTACTTC. The chain has TRBV27 and TRBJ2-7, with 11 bases matching TRBD2. With V trimmed by 4 bases and J by 3 bases, 2 bases remained unmatched. This CDR3 spans 14 amino acids. Germline CDR1 MNHEY, CDR2 SMNVEV (reference sequence).

The CDR3 DNA follows: TGTGCCAGCAGTGATTGGCGGGGGCGATTTCAAGAGACCCAGTACTTC. This codes for CASSDWRGRFQETQYF. This chain uses TRBV2 with TRBJ2-5; maybe TRBD2 (7 bases). Germline V lookup: CDR1 SNHLY, CDR2 FYNNEI. CDR3 length equals 16 residues. The V and J ends lost 3 bases and 2 bases respectively, with 16 bases between them.

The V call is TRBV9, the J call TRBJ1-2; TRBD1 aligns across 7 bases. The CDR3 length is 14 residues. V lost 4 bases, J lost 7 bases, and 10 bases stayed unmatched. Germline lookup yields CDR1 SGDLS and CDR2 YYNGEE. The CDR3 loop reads CASSHIQGSSGYTF. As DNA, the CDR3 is TGTGCCAGCAGCCATATACAGGGGTCTAGTGGCTACACCTTC.

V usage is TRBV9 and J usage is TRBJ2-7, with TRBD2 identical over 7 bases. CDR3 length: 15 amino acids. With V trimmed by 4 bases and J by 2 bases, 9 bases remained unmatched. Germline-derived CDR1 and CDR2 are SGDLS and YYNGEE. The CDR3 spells CASSPQSGITYEQYF. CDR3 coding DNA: TGTGCCAGCAGCCCGCAAAGCGGGATCACCTACGAGCAGTACTTC.

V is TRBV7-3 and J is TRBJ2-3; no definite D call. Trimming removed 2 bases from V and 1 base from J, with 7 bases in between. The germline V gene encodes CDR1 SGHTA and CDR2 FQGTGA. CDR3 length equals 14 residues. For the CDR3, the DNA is TGTGCCAGCAGCTTACTCTCAGGCACAGATACGCAGTATTTT. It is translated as CASSLLSGTDTQYF.

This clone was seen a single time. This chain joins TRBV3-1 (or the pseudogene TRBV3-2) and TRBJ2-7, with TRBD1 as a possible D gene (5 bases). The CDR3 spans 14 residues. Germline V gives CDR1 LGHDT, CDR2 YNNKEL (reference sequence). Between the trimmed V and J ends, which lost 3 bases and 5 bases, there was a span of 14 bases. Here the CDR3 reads CASSHATASDEQYF. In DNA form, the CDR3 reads TGTGCCAGCAGCCATGCGACAGCCTCGGACGAGCAGTACTTC.

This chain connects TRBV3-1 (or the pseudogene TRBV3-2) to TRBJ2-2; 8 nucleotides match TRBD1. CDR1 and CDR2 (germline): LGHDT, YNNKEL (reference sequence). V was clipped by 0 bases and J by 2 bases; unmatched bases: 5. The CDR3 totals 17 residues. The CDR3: CASSQEEGQDNTGELFF. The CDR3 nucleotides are TGTGCCAGCAGCCAAGAAGAGGGACAGGACAACACCGGGGAGCTGTTTTTT.

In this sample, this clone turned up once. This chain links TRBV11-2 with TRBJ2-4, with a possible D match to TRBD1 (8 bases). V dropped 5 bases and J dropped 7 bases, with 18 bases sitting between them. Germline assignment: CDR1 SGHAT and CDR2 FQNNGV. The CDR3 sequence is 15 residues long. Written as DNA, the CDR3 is TGTGCCAGCAGCCTCCAACAGGGGGGGATTAACATTCAGTACTTC. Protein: CASSLQQGGINIQYF.

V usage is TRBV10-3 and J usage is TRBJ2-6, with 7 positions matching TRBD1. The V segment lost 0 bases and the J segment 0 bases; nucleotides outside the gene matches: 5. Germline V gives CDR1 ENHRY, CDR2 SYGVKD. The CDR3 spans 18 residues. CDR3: CAISESRGLGSGANVLTF. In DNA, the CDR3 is TGTGCCATCAGTGAGTCGAGGGGGCTGGGCTCTGGGGCCAACGTCCTGACTTTC.

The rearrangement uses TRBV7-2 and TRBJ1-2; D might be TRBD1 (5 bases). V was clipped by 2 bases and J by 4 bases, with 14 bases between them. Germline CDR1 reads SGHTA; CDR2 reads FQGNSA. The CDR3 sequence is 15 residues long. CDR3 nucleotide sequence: TGTGCCAGCAGCTTAACGTGGGGCCTCGGCTATGGCTACACCTTC. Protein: CASSLTWGLGYGYTF.